The 13 T cell receptor beta chains reported below all come from one sample, sequenced in a study of blood T cells in healthy people across ages. With a J-beta primer mix and a sample-barcoded 5' primer, a second PCR ran roughly 6 to 11 cycles. TCRdb passed the 5' RACE reads through MiXCR, listing each CDR3 protein once. The sample has roughly 1.5 million distinct CDR3 sequences, about 42% seen once. Sequencing was performed on blood. The receptors were sampled from a woman aged 18-29 years in good health.

V is TRBV11-2 and J is TRBJ2-2; possibly TRBD1 or TRBD2 for D (6 bases each). The V and J ends lost 0 bases and 1 base respectively, with 15 bases between them. Germline-derived CDR1 and CDR2 are SGHAT and FQNNGV. The CDR3 covers 18 residues. CDR3 sequence: CASSLEFSGALNTGELFF. Here the CDR3 DNA reads TGTGCCAGCAGCTTAGAATTCTCGGGGGCGCTGAACACCGGGGAGCTGTTTTTT.

J is TRBJ1-5 and V is TRBV6-5, with 9 bases that match TRBD1. The V segment lost 6 bases and the J segment 4 bases; nucleotides outside the gene matches: 4. From germline, CDR1 is MNHEY and CDR2 SVGAGI. The length of the CDR3 is 14 residues. The CDR3 sequence: CASREGQGNQPQHF. In nucleotides, the CDR3 is TGTGCCAGCAGGGAAGGACAGGGGAATCAGCCCCAGCATTTT.

The CDR3 region has the DNA TGTGCCAGCAGTCCCGGTCGGGAGGGCCAAGAGACCCAGTACTTC. It encodes CASSPGREGQETQYF. J is TRBJ2-5 and V is TRBV12-3 or TRBV12-4; 8 nucleotides line up with TRBD2. The CDR3 contains 15 residues. V lost 5 bases to trimming and J lost 1 base; unmatched junction nucleotides: 6.

The chain recombines TRBV5-4 with TRBJ1-4; the D is unclear. The V end lost 3 bases, the J end lost 8 bases, and 11 bases lay between the germline ends. The CDR3 is 13 amino acids. From germline, CDR1 is SGHNT and CDR2 YYREEE (reference sequence). CDR3 nucleotide sequence: TGTGCCAGCAGCTCTCTGGAAGGAGAAAAACTGTTTTTT. Amino acids: CASSSLEGEKLFF.

There are a few counts of this clonotype. V and J are TRBV30 and TRBJ2-3, with 9 nucleotides matching TRBD1. V dropped 3 bases and J dropped 5; count of bases not matched to a gene: 9. This CDR3 has 15 amino acids. Germline CDR1 reads GTSNPN; CDR2 reads SVGIG (reference sequence). CDR3 loop: CAWSLGQGIIDTQYF. The CDR3 DNA sequence: TGTGCCTGGAGCCTCGGACAGGGGATCATAGATACGCAGTATTTT.

The chain is built from TRBV9 and TRBJ2-7, with 11 positions matching TRBD2. CDR3 size: 15 residues. The J segment lost 3 bases and the V segment lost 3 bases, leaving 5 bases of the junction unmatched. The germline gives CDR1 SGDLS, CDR2 YYNGEE. CDR3 amino acids: CASSGGLAENYEQYF. The CDR3 region has the DNA TGTGCCAGCAGCGGGGGACTAGCGGAAAACTACGAGCAGTACTTC.

The chain has TRBV28 and TRBJ2-7; 10 bases agree with TRBD2. Germline V gene lookup returns CDR1 MDHEN and CDR2 SYDVKM. The CDR3 totals 18 residues. With 5 bases clipped from V and 7 bases from J, the junction kept 20 bases outside the gene matches. CDR3 sequence reads: CASSPSLAGVTFYNEQYF. CDR3 DNA: TGTGCCAGCAGTCCCTCGCTAGCGGGAGTAACCTTTTACAATGAGCAGTACTTC.

The chain is built from TRBV5-6 and TRBJ2-7; perhaps TRBD2 as D (6 bases). The ends were cut back, 3 bases at V and 3 bases at J, with 19 bases in the middle. Germline-derived CDR1 and CDR2 are SGHDT and YYEEEE. This CDR3 is built from 16 residues. The CDR3 sequence is CASSSPRSGVNYEQYF. Written as DNA, the CDR3 is TGTGCCAGCAGCTCACCACGGTCGGGGGTTAACTACGAGCAGTACTTC.

This clonotype has a handful of counts. The V and J genes are TRBV4-3 and TRBJ1-4; a weak D match, TRBD1 (6 bases). In germline, CDR1 is LGHNA, CDR2 YSLEER. CDR3 size: 15 residues. V lost 5 bases to trimming and J lost 4 bases, with 14 bases between them. The CDR3: CASSKTNRVNEKLFF. The DNA of the CDR3 is TGCGCCAGCAGCAAAACCAACAGGGTTAATGAAAAACTGTTTTTT.

The chain links TRBV20-1 to TRBJ2-1, with no clear D. Trimming took off 1 base at V and 0 bases at J, with 7 bases between the two ends. The CDR3 is 14 amino acids. Germline V CDR1 and CDR2: DFQATT, SNEGSKA (reference sequence). DNA for the CDR3: TGCAGTGCTAGAGTTGGTAGCTCCTACAATGAGCAGTTCTTC. It translates to CSARVGSSYNEQFF.

The chain is built from TRBV10-3 and TRBJ2-1, with D unresolved. In germline, CDR1 is ENHRY, CDR2 SYGVKD. The CDR3 covers 10 residues. Trimming stripped 8 bases from V and 10 bases from J, with 9 bases between. The chain's CDR3 is CAIGACEQFF. The CDR3 bases are TGTGCCATCGGCGCCTGCGAGCAGTTCTTC.

There are a few counts of this clonotype. This chain connects TRBV20-1 to TRBJ2-3, with TRBD2 identical over 8 bases. Germline assignment: CDR1 DFQATT and CDR2 SNEGSKA (reference sequence). The length of the CDR3 is 14 residues. After removal of 3 bases from V and 1 base from J, the junction contained 3 bases not matched to a gene. The CDR3 reads CSARETSGTDTQYF. In DNA, the CDR3 is TGCAGTGCTAGGGAGACTAGCGGCACAGATACGCAGTATTTT.

Comments on this clonotype: Mismatch with germline at one junction end may stem from a read error. The chain couples TRBV5-1 to TRBJ2-3; 9 bases align to TRBD2. The CDR3 is 17 amino acids. From germline, CDR1 is SGHRS and CDR2 YFSETQ. The CDR3 spells CPSSLAVVAGVSDTQYF. The CDR3 region has the DNA TGCCCCAGCAGCTTGGCCGTAGTAGCGGGAGTGTCAGATACGCAGTATTTT.